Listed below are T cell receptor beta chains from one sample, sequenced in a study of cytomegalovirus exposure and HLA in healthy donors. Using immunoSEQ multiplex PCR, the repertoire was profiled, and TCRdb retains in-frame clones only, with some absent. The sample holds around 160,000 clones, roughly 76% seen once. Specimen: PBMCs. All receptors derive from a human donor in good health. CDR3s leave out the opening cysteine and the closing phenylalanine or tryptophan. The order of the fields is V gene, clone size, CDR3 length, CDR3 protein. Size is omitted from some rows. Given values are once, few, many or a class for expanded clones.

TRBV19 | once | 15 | ASSIGASGDSTDTQY
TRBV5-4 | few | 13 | ASSPPGTMNTEAF
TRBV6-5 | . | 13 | ASSYDRDRNTEAF
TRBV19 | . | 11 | ASSIDPDRAAF
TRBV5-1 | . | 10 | ASNSGSHEQF
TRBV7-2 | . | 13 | ASSLAPGVGNTIY
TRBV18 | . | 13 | ASSPQVSSYNEQF
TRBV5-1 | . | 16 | ASSKLAGGQRIYNEQF
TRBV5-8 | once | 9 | ASSLDSKAF
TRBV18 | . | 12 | ASSLDRAHYGYT
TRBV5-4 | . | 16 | ASSFKDSAVYSNQPQH
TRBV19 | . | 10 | ASGTNTDTQY
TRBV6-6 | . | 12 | ASSDGQGLYEQY
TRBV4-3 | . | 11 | ASSPRTGTEAF
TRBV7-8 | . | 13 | ASSLWLAGTDTQY
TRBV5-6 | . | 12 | ASRGRGRQETQY
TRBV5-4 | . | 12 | ASSRQGTGTEAF
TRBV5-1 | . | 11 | ASSLAGSREQF
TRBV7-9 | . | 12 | ASSREQRTYEQY
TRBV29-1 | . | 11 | SATILQGGGQY
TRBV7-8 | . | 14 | ASSWRTIAPPSEQF
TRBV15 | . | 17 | ATSSEGGAGLRTQETQY
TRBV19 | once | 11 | ATEMSSYNEQF
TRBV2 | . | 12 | ASSVRDRSGEQY
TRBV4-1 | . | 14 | ASSQEGSSRNSPLH
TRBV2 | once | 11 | ASTPGQSYGYT
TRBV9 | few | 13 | ASSVGSGGAREQF
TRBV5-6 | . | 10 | ASSSPEDGYT
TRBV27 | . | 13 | ASSLRQDLPYEQY
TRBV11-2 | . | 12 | ASSSTQGYYEQY
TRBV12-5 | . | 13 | ASGPRTGSNSPLH
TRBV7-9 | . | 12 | ASSSDRNQETQY
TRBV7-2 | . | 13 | ASSPTYSGGCEQY
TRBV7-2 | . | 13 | ASSPTGVPPYEQY
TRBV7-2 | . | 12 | ASSFGQGSQPQH
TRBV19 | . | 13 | ASSISAGGSYGYT
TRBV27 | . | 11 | ASSLAVHTEAF